This section outlines one T cell receptor beta chain sequence together with its context. The antigen remains undetermined. The V gene's germline CDR1 is LNHDA and CDR2 SQIVND (reference sequence). V was cut by 5 bases and J by 2 bases, with 24 bases left in between. The CDR3 runs to 19 residues. The sample belongs to a study of T cells in Graves' hyperthyroidism and ophthalmopathy. Study-level points and caveats: Expanded thyroid clonotypes (above 0.001) were mostly also found in blood.

It was RNA transcripts that yielded the amplified TCR beta CDR3 regions. When the TCR CDR3 underwent first-round RT-PCR, the HTBI primer set was used. TCRdb re-called the multiplex PCR reads through MiXCR, storing one row per CDR3 protein. Here the sample spans about 600,000 distinct CDR3 sequences, roughly 15% being singletons. Specimen: blood. The TCR sequence derives from a woman in her forties or fifties with Graves' ophthalmopathy. The chain combines TRBV19 with TRBJ2-2; D may correspond to TRBD1 or TRBD2 (7 bases each). The CDR3 protein is CASSPSTGRVSYNTGELFF. CDR3 coding DNA: TGTGCCAGTAGTCCCTCGACAGGGAGGGTTTCTTATAACACCGGGGAGCTGTTTTTT.